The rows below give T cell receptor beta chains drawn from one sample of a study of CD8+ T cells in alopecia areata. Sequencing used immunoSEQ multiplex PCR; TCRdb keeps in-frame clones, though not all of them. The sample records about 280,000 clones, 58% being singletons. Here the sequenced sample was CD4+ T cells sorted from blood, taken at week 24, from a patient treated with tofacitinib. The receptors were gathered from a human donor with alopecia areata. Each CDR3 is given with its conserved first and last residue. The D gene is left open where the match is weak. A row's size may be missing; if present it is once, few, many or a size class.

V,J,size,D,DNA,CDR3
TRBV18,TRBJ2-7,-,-,TGTGCCAGCTCACCAGAGGACACGAGCTCCTACGAGCAGTACTTC,CASSPEDTSSYEQYF
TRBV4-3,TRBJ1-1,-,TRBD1,TGCGCCAGCAGCCTTAGGGCAGGGGGATACACTGAAGCTTTCTTT,CASSLRAGGYTEAFF
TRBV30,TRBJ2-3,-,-,TGTGCCTGGAGTGTACAGAGGTCGGGCACAGATACGCAGTATTTT,CAWSVQRSGTDTQYF
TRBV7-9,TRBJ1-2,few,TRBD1,TGTGCCAGCAGCCAAAAGGTGGGACAGCTCTATGGCTACACCTTC,CASSQKVGQLYGYTF
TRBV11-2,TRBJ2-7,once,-,TGTGCCAGCAGTTTAACAGGGCGTCAAACGGGCGAGCAGTACTTC,CASSLTGRQTGEQYF
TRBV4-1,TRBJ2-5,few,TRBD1,TGCGCCAGCAGTCTGACAGGGAAAGAGACCCAGTACTTC,CASSLTGKETQYF
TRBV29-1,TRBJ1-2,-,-,TGCAGCGCGGACGGACCCTATGGCTACACCTTC,CSADGPYGYTF
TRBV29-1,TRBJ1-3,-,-,TGCAGCGGAAGACAGGCGGGATCTGGAAACACCATATATTTT,CSGRQAGSGNTIYF
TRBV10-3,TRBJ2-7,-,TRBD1,TGTGCCATCAGTGAAGGGACAGGTTCCTACGAGCAGTACTTC,CAISEGTGSYEQYF
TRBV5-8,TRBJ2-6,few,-,TGTGCCAGCACCGGATATCATGGGGCCAACGTCCTGACTTTC,CASTGYHGANVLTF
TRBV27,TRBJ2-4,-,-,TGTGCCAGCAGTTCACCCCTGACGGTAGCCAAAAACATTCAGTACTTC,CASSSPLTVAKNIQYF
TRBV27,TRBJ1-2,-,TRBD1,TGTGCCAGCAAGGACAGGGATAACTATGGCTACACCTTC,CASKDRDNYGYTF
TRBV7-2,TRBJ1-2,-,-,TGTGCCAGCAGCTTAGATTCGGGTCGGCCTAACTATGGCTACACCTTC,CASSLDSGRPNYGYTF
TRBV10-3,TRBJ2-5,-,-,TGTGCCATCAGATCCCTACCTCACCAAGAGACCCAGTACTTC,CAIRSLPHQETQYF
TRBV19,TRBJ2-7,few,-,TGTGCCAGTAGTGCTGGGAACTCCTACGAGCAGTACTTC,CASSAGNSYEQYF
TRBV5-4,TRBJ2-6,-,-,TGTGCCAGCAATAAAATGGGCTCTGGGGCCAACGTCCTGACTTTC,CASNKMGSGANVLTF
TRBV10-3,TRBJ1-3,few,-,TGTGCCACTGTTCGTTCGGGAGAAAACACCATATATTTT,CATVRSGENTIYF
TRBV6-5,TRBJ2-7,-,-,TGTGCCAGCAGTACGCGACTCCCCGGGCCCTACGAGCAGTACTTC,CASSTRLPGPYEQYF
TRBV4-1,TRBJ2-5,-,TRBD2,TGCGCCAGCAGCCAAGCAAGACTAGCGGGGGGCAGGCAAGAGACCCAGTACTTC,CASSQARLAGGRQETQYF
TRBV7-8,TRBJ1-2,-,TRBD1,TGTGCCAGCAGCTTAGTCGCCGGGACAGGGAACGGCTACACCTTC,CASSLVAGTGNGYTF
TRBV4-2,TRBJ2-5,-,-,TGTGCCAGCAGCCAGGGTAGCGTGAAGGACGAAGAGACCCAGTACTTC,CASSQGSVKDEETQYF
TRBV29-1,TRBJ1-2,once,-,TGCAGCGTTGACGTAGAAACATTCGGCAACTATGGCTACACCTTC,CSVDVETFGNYGYTF
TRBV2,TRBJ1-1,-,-,TGTGCCAGCAGTTACGAGAACCTGAACACTGAAGCTTTCTTT,CASSYENLNTEAFF
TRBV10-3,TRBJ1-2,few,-,TGTGCCATCAGTGGGTTGGTCGGCTACACCTTC,CAISGLVGYTF
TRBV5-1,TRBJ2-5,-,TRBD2,TGCGCCAGCAGCAACCCTAACATAGCGGGTGAAGAGACCCAGTACTTC,CASSNPNIAGEETQYF
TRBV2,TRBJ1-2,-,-,TGTGCCAGCAGTGAAGGGGACCTATTGTTGTACTACACCTTC,CASSEGDLLLYYTF
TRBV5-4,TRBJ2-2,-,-,TGTGCCAGCAGCTTCCTGGGGCAGGGAAAAACCGGGGAGCTGTTTTTT,CASSFLGQGKTGELFF
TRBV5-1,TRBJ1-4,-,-,TGCGCCAGCAGCTTGGGAAATTCCGGGAATGAAAAACTGTTTTTT,CASSLGNSGNEKLFF
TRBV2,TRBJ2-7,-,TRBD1,TGTGCCAGCGGGGGACAGGGGACCTACGAGCAGTACTTC,CASGGQGTYEQYF
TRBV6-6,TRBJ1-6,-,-,TGTGCCAGCAGTTACTCTCAGGATAATTCACCCCTCCACTTT,CASSYSQDNSPLHF